Presented here are 27 T cell receptor beta chains from one specimen sequenced in a study of shared clonotypes between healthy human individuals. The repertoire was sequenced with immunoSEQ multiplex PCR; TCRdb's copy has only in-frame clones and lacks some. The data contain around 1,000,000 clones, approximately 80% of them seen just once; the ten biggest clones take up approximately 0.9%. The source material was memory CD4+ T cells from PBMCs. Specified subset: CD45RA-negative fraction. The receptors derive from a man between 18 and 35 years old in good health. Some clones in this sample may be carry-over from other donors' samples.

This chain links TRBV2 with TRBJ1-4; 7 nucleotides align to TRBD1. Unmatched junction bases numbered 11, after V lost 6 bases and J lost 7 bases. The CDR3 is 15 residues long. The germline CDR1 and CDR2 sequences are SNHLY and FYNNEI. The CDR3 bases are TGTGCCAGCAGGCGACAGGGAGGGGAGGCTGAAAAACTGTTTTTT. It encodes CASRRQGGEAEKLFF.

This clone was counted only a few times. The V and J genes are TRBV7-2 and TRBJ2-5, with TRBD2 identical over 8 bases. Trimming at V came to 0 bases and at J to 5 bases, leaving 5 bases not matched to a gene. This CDR3 spans 15 amino acids. CDR1 is SGHTA and CDR2 is FQGNSA in the germline V gene. CDR3 amino acids: CASSLASGIGETQYF. In DNA form, the CDR3 reads TGTGCCAGCAGCTTAGCTAGCGGGATCGGGGAGACCCAGTACTTC.

The J gene is TRBJ2-7, the V gene TRBV6-6; D remains ambiguous. The CDR3 loop spans 11 amino acids. Trimming left V 5 bases short and J 6 bases short, with 8 bases between. Per the germline V gene, CDR1 is MNHNY and CDR2 is SVGAGI (reference sequence). CDR3 DNA sequence: TGTGCCAGCAGTGGTAGTGTCGAGCAGTACTTC. This encodes CASSGSVEQYF.

The V call is TRBV4-1, the J call TRBJ2-7, with TRBD1 matching over 10 bases. The CDR3 contains 17 residues. CDR1 and CDR2 from the germline V gene are MGHRA and YSYEKL. V gave up 1 base and J gave up 2 bases; unmatched junction bases: 8. Here the CDR3 DNA reads TGCGCCAGCAGCCAAGTGCTTGGGACAGGGGAAACCTACGAGCAGTACTTC. Its protein is CASSQVLGTGETYEQYF.

V gene TRBV29-1 combines with J gene TRBJ2-3; perhaps TRBD2 as D (6 bases). Germline CDR1 reads SQVTM; CDR2 reads ANQGSEA. The CDR3 has 14 residues. As DNA, the CDR3 is TGCACCGGGGGTGAAGGGCCTAGCACAGATACGCAGTATTTT. Protein product: CTGGEGPSTDTQYF.

This sequence joins TRBV7-6 and TRBJ2-1, with D uncertain. With 8 bases removed from V and 4 bases from J, the gap between germline ends came to 15 bases. CDR1 is SGHVS and CDR2 is FNYEAQ in the germline V gene. This CDR3 has 14 residues. The CDR3 reads CASGLGRAYNEQFF. CDR3 nucleotides: TGTGCCAGCGGCCTAGGTCGGGCTTACAATGAGCAGTTCTTC.

The rearrangement joins TRBV6-6 to TRBJ1-2; 12 bases are shared with TRBD1. The ends lost 6 bases at V and 2 bases at J; junction bases unmatched: 1. Germline CDR1 reads MNHNY; CDR2 reads SVGAGI (reference sequence). The CDR3 has 14 amino acids. DNA for the CDR3: TGTGCCAGCAGCGGGACAGGGGGCAACTATGGCTACACCTTC. It is translated as CASSGTGGNYGYTF.

About this clone itself: Other DNA sequences in this specimen translate into the identical CDR3. The V gene is TRBV7-9, the J gene TRBJ2-3; no definite D call. This CDR3 region has 13 residues. Germline V gives CDR1 SEHNR, CDR2 FQNEAQ (reference sequence). V was clipped by 1 base and J by 4 bases, with 6 bases between them. The CDR3 DNA reads as TGTGCCAGCAGCTTAGTTGGAGCAGATACGCAGTATTTT. As protein: CASSLVGADTQYF.

The chain recombines TRBV7-2 with TRBJ1-2, with TRBD1 as a possible D gene (5 bases). CDR3 length equals 13 residues. V lost 4 bases and J 2 bases, leaving 8 bases between the germline ends. Germline V gene data show CDR1 as SGHTA and CDR2 as FQGNSA. CDR3 loop: CASSSTENYGYTF. In DNA form, the CDR3 reads TGTGCCAGCAGCTCGACAGAGAACTATGGCTACACCTTC.

This clone was seen a single time. The chain recombines TRBV14 with TRBJ2-3; D may be TRBD1 or TRBD2 (5 bases each). The CDR3 totals 16 residues. V lost 2 bases and J lost 1, with 13 bases in between. Germline assignment: CDR1 SGHDN and CDR2 FVKESK. CDR3 sequence (DNA): TGTGCCAGCAGCCAACAAACCGGGACCCGCACAGATACGCAGTATTTT. This translates into CASSQQTGTRTDTQYF.

This clone was observed a handful of times. Other DNA sequences in the same sample also yield this CDR3. V gene TRBV18 combines with J gene TRBJ1-2; tentative D call: TRBD1 (6 bases). The V end lost 3 bases, the J end lost 5 bases, and 13 bases lay between the germline ends. The CDR3 is 14 residues long. Germline CDR1 KGHSH, CDR2 LQKENI. The CDR3 DNA reads TGTGCCAGCTCACCGTCACAGGGAGATTATGGCTACACCTTC. Its translation: CASSPSQGDYGYTF.

This clone was observed once. J is TRBJ1-5 and V is TRBV30; TRBD1 matches at 8 bases. The CDR3 has 17 residues. Losses at the gene ends were 2 bases for V and 0 bases for J; bases not matched to a gene: 9. The germline gives CDR1 GTSNPN, CDR2 SVGIG (reference sequence). The CDR3 sequence: CAWSKTGTGFSNQPQHF. CDR3 bases: TGTGCCTGGAGTAAGACCGGGACAGGTTTTAGCAATCAGCCCCAGCATTTT.

This clone came up a few times. Other DNA sequences in the same sample also yield this CDR3. The chain uses TRBV11-2 and TRBJ1-2; D not resolved. Germline CDR1 reads SGHAT; CDR2 reads FQNNGV. V lost 1 base, J lost 7 bases, and 10 bases lay in between. This CDR3 has 13 amino acids. The DNA for the CDR3 is TGTGCCAGCAGCTTAGTACGCGGTTCTGGCTACACCTTC. Translated, it gives CASSLVRGSGYTF. Supplemented by reference TRBV11-2 and TRBJ1-2, the full variable domain reads EAGVAQSPRYKIIEKRQSVAFWCNPISGHATLYWYQQILGQGPKLLIQFQNNGVVDDSQLPKDRFSAERLKGVDSTLKIQPAKLEDSAVYLCASSLVRGSGYTFGSGTRLTVV.

This clone was counted a few times. The chain is built from TRBV28 and TRBJ1-5; no definite D call. Germline values: CDR1 MDHEN, CDR2 SYDVKM. V gave up 5 bases and J gave up 0 bases, with 8 bases separating them. The CDR3 covers 14 residues. The CDR3 spells CASSQHDSNQPQHF. CDR3 in DNA: TGTGCCAGCAGTCAACACGATAGCAATCAGCCCCAGCATTTT.

The chain joins TRBV27 to TRBJ1-1; D is ambiguous. The CDR3 loop spans 12 amino acids. V was cut by 3 bases and J by 6 bases, with 8 bases left in between. From germline, CDR1 is MNHEY and CDR2 SMNVEV (reference sequence). CDR3 loop: CASSFRFPEAFF. CDR3 coding DNA: TGTGCCAGCAGTTTCCGTTTCCCTGAAGCTTTCTTT.

With regard to this clone: This could be a read error, since a much larger clone is one nucleotide away. The chain couples TRBV27 to TRBJ2-3; D uncertain. Germline loops: CDR1 MNHEY, CDR2 SMNVEV (reference sequence). Between the trimmed V and J ends, which lost 2 bases and 1 base, there was a span of 4 bases. CDR3 length: 13 amino acids. In DNA form, the CDR3 reads TGTGCCAGCAGTTTACTGGGCACAGATACGCAGTATTTT. Its protein is CASSLLGTDTQYF.

Comments on this clone: This may arise from a read error, as a much more abundant clone is one base away. The rearrangement joins TRBV19 to TRBJ1-4; D is ambiguous. The CDR3 contains 14 residues. The germline V gene encodes CDR1 LNHDA and CDR2 SQIVND (reference sequence). The germline V and J ends were trimmed by 1 base and 8 bases, with 11 bases remaining between them. This CDR3 is CASSIGISEEKLFF. CDR3 nucleotide sequence: TGTGCCAGTAGTATAGGGATTTCTGAAGAAAAACTGTTTTTT.

This clone was counted between two and nine times. This CDR3 is CASSFRQGAQETQYF. CDR3 coding DNA: TGTGCCAGCAGCTTCCGACAGGGGGCACAAGAGACCCAGTACTTC. This rearrangement joins TRBV7-8 to TRBJ2-5; the match to TRBD1 covers 10 bases. Losses at the gene ends were 3 bases for V and 2 bases for J; bases not matched to a gene: 3. CDR3 length: 15 residues. The germline V gene has CDR1 SGHVS and CDR2 FQNEAQ. Using reference TRBV7-8 and TRBJ2-5 for the parts outside the CDR3, the full variable domain is GAGVSQSPRYKVAKRGQDVALRCDPISGHVSLFWYQQALGQGPEFLTYFQNEAQLDKSGLPSDRFFAERPEGSVSTLKIQRTQQEDSAVYLCASSFRQGAQETQYFGPGTRLLVL.

The gene calls are TRBV7-9 and TRBJ2-7, with D possibly being TRBD1 (6 bases). The CDR3 has 11 amino acids. Germline CDR1 SEHNR, CDR2 FQNEAQ (reference sequence). V lost 6 bases and J lost 12, with 15 bases in between. CDR3 coding DNA: TGTGCCAGCAGTCAAGGGGGATTTGCGTACTTC. Its protein is CASSQGGFAYF.

J is TRBJ1-1 and V is TRBV5-6; D not resolved. Germline V gene sequence: CDR1 SGHDT, CDR2 YYEEEE. The V gene lost 2 bases and the J gene lost 1 base, with 9 bases spanning the gap. There are 14 residues in the CDR3. The CDR3 coding sequence is TGTGCCAGCAGCTTCCCACAGAGGAACACTGAAGCTTTCTTT. Translation: CASSFPQRNTEAFF. Filled out from reference TRBV5-6 and TRBJ1-1, the complete variable domain reads DAGVTQSPTHLIKTRGQQVTLRCSPKSGHDTVSWYQQALGQGPQFIFQYYEEEERQRGNFPDRFSGHQFPNYSSELNVNALLLGDSALYLCASSFPQRNTEAFFGQGTRLTVV.

Regarding this clone: Distinct nucleotide sequences in the sample also encode this CDR3. J is TRBJ2-7 and V is TRBV27; no clear D. CDR1 MNHEY and CDR2 SMNVEV come from the germline V gene (reference sequence). Trimming took off 4 bases at V and 0 bases at J, with 7 bases between the two ends. The CDR3 loop spans 13 amino acids. The chain's CDR3 is CASSSGDSYEQYF. CDR3 sequence (DNA): TGTGCCAGCAGTTCCGGTGACTCCTACGAGCAGTACTTC.

This clone was seen a handful of times. The V gene is TRBV7-7, the J gene TRBJ2-1; D unresolved. The CDR3 extends over 15 amino acids. Deletions cut 3 bases from V and 5 bases from J, with 14 bases between. CDR1 is SSHAT and CDR2 is FNYEAQ in the germline V gene (reference sequence). CDR3 coding DNA: TGTGCCAGCAGCTTCGACGAATTAACGCACAATGAGCAGTTCTTC. Translating it yields CASSFDELTHNEQFF.

The chain carries TRBV5-4 and TRBJ2-2; possible D gene TRBD1, 5 bases. Germline V lookup: CDR1 SGHNT, CDR2 YYREEE (reference sequence). The CDR3 is made up of 16 amino acids. V was shortened by 3 bases and J by 1 base, with 13 bases between the two germline ends. The DNA of the CDR3 is TGTGCCAGCAGCTCTCTTACAGGACAGAACACCGGGGAGCTGTTTTTT. Its translation: CASSSLTGQNTGELFF.

This chain uses TRBV5-8 with TRBJ2-3; D perhaps matches TRBD2 (7 bases). In germline, CDR1 is SGHTS, CDR2 YDEGEE. Trimming took off 0 bases at V and 3 bases at J, with 14 bases between the two ends. The CDR3 loop spans 16 amino acids. For the CDR3, the DNA is TGTGCCAGCAGCTTGGGTCGGGGGGCGCGGACAGATACGCAGTATTTT. This codes for CASSLGRGARTDTQYF.

This clone was observed a handful of times. This chain uses TRBV18 with TRBJ1-1; no definite D call. V lost 0 bases, J lost 6 bases, and 14 bases lay in between. The V gene's germline CDR1 is KGHSH and CDR2 LQKENI. The CDR3 is 15 residues long. The CDR3 spells CASSPPLGQIAEAFF. The CDR3 nucleotides are TGTGCCAGCTCACCACCCTTAGGTCAGATAGCTGAAGCTTTCTTT.

The CDR3 sequence: CASSKEFPVSGLDEQYF. CDR3 coding DNA: TGTGCCAGCAGCAAAGAGTTCCCGGTTTCGGGGTTGGACGAGCAGTACTTC. The chain has TRBV21-1 and TRBJ2-7; the DNA was not compared with TRBD2, the D call given in the table. TRBV21-1 represents a pseudogene. CDR3 length: 17 amino acids.

This chain connects TRBV5-1 to TRBJ2-5; 11 bases map to TRBD1. The V segment lost 4 bases and the J segment 5 bases; nucleotides outside the gene matches: 4. The germline V gene encodes CDR1 SGHRS and CDR2 YFSETQ. The CDR3 totals 14 residues. CDR3 sequence reads: CASSRGQGVETQYF. CDR3 DNA sequence: TGCGCCAGCAGCAGGGGACAGGGGGTCGAGACCCAGTACTTC.